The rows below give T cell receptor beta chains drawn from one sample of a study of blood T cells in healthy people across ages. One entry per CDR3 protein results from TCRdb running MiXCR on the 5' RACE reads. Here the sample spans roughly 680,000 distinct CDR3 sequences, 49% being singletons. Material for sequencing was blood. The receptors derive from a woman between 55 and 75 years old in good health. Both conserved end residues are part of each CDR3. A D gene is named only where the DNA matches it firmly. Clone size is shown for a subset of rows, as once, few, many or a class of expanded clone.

CDR3aa: CSARAPGENSPLHF; CDR3nt: TGCAGTGCTAGAGCCCCAGGGGAGAATTCACCCCTCCACTTT; abundance: NA; v_gene: TRBV20-1; len: 14; j_gene: TRBJ1-6; d_gene: NA
CDR3aa: CASSFGSGETQYF; CDR3nt: NA; abundance: many; v_gene: TRBV5-1; len: 13; j_gene: TRBJ2-5; d_gene: NA
CDR3aa: CASRLGSSYEQYF; CDR3nt: TGTGCCAGCAGGTTGGGAAGCTCCTACGAGCAGTACTTC; abundance: few; v_gene: TRBV12-3/TRBV12-4; len: 13; j_gene: TRBJ2-7; d_gene: NA
CDR3aa: CASSQSGSTEAFF; CDR3nt: TGCGCCAGCAGCCAGTCAGGCAGCACTGAAGCTTTCTTT; abundance: few; v_gene: TRBV4-3; len: 13; j_gene: TRBJ1-1; d_gene: NA
CDR3aa: CAWTGGYEQYF; CDR3nt: TGTGCCTGGACTGGGGGCTACGAGCAGTACTTC; abundance: NA; v_gene: TRBV30; len: 11; j_gene: TRBJ2-7; d_gene: NA
CDR3aa: CWKPSTDTQYF; CDR3nt: TGTTGGAAACCTAGCACAGATACGCAGTATTTT; abundance: few; v_gene: TRBV27; len: 11; j_gene: TRBJ2-3; d_gene: NA
CDR3aa: CASSKQGARETQYF; CDR3nt: TGTGCCAGCAGTAAACAGGGGGCACGGGAGACCCAGTACTTC; abundance: NA; v_gene: TRBV12-3/TRBV12-4; len: 14; j_gene: TRBJ2-5; d_gene: TRBD1
CDR3aa: CAISESRTQLNEQFF; CDR3nt: TGTGCCATCAGTGAGTCGAGGACCCAACTCAATGAGCAGTTCTTC; abundance: NA; v_gene: TRBV10-3; len: 15; j_gene: TRBJ2-1; d_gene: NA
CDR3aa: CASRLAGGQYNEQFF; CDR3nt: TGTGCCAGCCGACTAGCGGGAGGCCAGTACAATGAGCAGTTCTTC; abundance: few; v_gene: TRBV7-2; len: 15; j_gene: TRBJ2-1; d_gene: TRBD2
CDR3aa: CSTWVGHEQFF; CDR3nt: TGCAGCACTTGGGTGGGTCATGAGCAGTTCTTC; abundance: NA; v_gene: TRBV29-1; len: 11; j_gene: TRBJ2-1; d_gene: NA
CDR3aa: CASSSVTGSEQYF; CDR3nt: TGCGCCAGCAGTTCCGTCACGGGATCCGAGCAGTACTTC; abundance: NA; v_gene: TRBV5-1; len: 13; j_gene: TRBJ2-7; d_gene: NA
CDR3aa: CASSVGLGRRGDLNEQFF; CDR3nt: TGTGCCAGCAGCGTAGGGCTCGGGCGGCGCGGGGACCTCAATGAGCAGTTCTTC; abundance: few; v_gene: TRBV9; len: 18; j_gene: TRBJ2-1; d_gene: NA
CDR3aa: CASSLRGGTQAEQFF; CDR3nt: TGTGCCAGCAGCCTACGAGGGGGAACCCAGGCTGAGCAGTTCTTC; abundance: NA; v_gene: TRBV7-2; len: 15; j_gene: TRBJ2-1; d_gene: NA
CDR3aa: CASTFSGTGGYEQYF; CDR3nt: TGCGCCAGCACCTTTTCCGGGACAGGGGGTTACGAGCAGTACTTC; abundance: few; v_gene: TRBV5-1; len: 15; j_gene: TRBJ2-7; d_gene: TRBD1
CDR3aa: CASSRGGRGYGYTF; CDR3nt: TGTGCCAGCAGTCGAGGAGGGAGGGGCTATGGCTACACCTTC; abundance: few; v_gene: TRBV28; len: 14; j_gene: TRBJ1-2; d_gene: NA
CDR3aa: CSVMTGAGETQYF; CDR3nt: TGCAGCGTGATGACAGGGGCGGGGGAGACCCAGTACTTC; abundance: few; v_gene: TRBV29-1; len: 13; j_gene: TRBJ2-5; d_gene: TRBD1
CDR3aa: CSASSWGSYNEQFF; CDR3nt: TGCAGTGCTAGTAGTTGGGGGAGCTACAATGAGCAGTTCTTC; abundance: NA; v_gene: TRBV20-1; len: 14; j_gene: TRBJ2-1; d_gene: NA
CDR3aa: CASSSDTRKPSYEQYF; CDR3nt: TGTGCCAGCAGCTCAGATACACGAAAGCCCTCTTACGAGCAGTACTTC; abundance: NA; v_gene: TRBV11-3; len: 16; j_gene: TRBJ2-7; d_gene: NA
CDR3aa: CASSLDSGRTDTQYF; CDR3nt: TGCGCCAGCAGCTTGGATAGCGGCAGAACAGATACGCAGTATTTT; abundance: once; v_gene: TRBV5-1; len: 15; j_gene: TRBJ2-3; d_gene: NA
CDR3aa: CASSPVWPRKETQYF; CDR3nt: TGTGCCAGCTCACCAGTTTGGCCCCGGAAAGAGACCCAGTACTTC; abundance: once; v_gene: TRBV18; len: 15; j_gene: TRBJ2-5; d_gene: NA
CDR3aa: CASSQGSSSGGNEQFF; CDR3nt: TGCGCCAGCAGCCAAGGCTCGTCTAGCGGGGGCAATGAGCAGTTCTTC; abundance: few; v_gene: TRBV4-3; len: 16; j_gene: TRBJ2-1; d_gene: TRBD2
CDR3aa: CASSLTPFGETQYF; CDR3nt: TGTGCCAGCAGTTTAACCCCATTCGGGGAGACCCAGTACTTC; abundance: NA; v_gene: TRBV27; len: 14; j_gene: TRBJ2-5; d_gene: NA
CDR3aa: CATSSNRVGSYEQYF; CDR3nt: TGTGCCACCAGCAGTAACAGGGTGGGGTCCTACGAGCAGTACTTC; abundance: few; v_gene: TRBV15; len: 15; j_gene: TRBJ2-7; d_gene: NA
CDR3aa: CASSEGGGGLSNYGYTF; CDR3nt: TGTGCCAGCAGTGAAGGTGGCGGGGGTCTCTCTAACTATGGCTACACCTTC; abundance: NA; v_gene: TRBV6-1; len: 17; j_gene: TRBJ1-2; d_gene: NA
CDR3aa: CSAREPTGLLAEQYF; CDR3nt: TGCAGTGCTAGGGAACCTACGGGACTCTTAGCGGAGCAGTACTTC; abundance: NA; v_gene: TRBV20-1; len: 15; j_gene: TRBJ2-7; d_gene: NA
CDR3aa: CAISVGGRGQVGGYTF; CDR3nt: TGTGCCATCAGTGTAGGCGGGAGAGGGCAGGTTGGTGGCTACACCTTC; abundance: few; v_gene: TRBV10-3; len: 16; j_gene: TRBJ1-2; d_gene: NA
CDR3aa: CATSDTLTGDTQYF; CDR3nt: TGTGCCACCAGTGATACCCTGACTGGGGATACGCAGTATTTT; abundance: few; v_gene: TRBV24-1; len: 14; j_gene: TRBJ2-3; d_gene: NA
CDR3aa: CASSYSGAGAFF; CDR3nt: TGTGCCAGCAGTTATTCAGGGGCGGGAGCTTTCTTT; abundance: once; v_gene: TRBV6-6; len: 12; j_gene: TRBJ1-1; d_gene: NA
CDR3aa: CSARGQAGGSYEQYF; CDR3nt: TGCAGTGCTAGAGGCCAGGCGGGAGGTTCCTACGAGCAGTACTTC; abundance: NA; v_gene: TRBV20-1; len: 15; j_gene: TRBJ2-7; d_gene: TRBD2
CDR3aa: CASSQAAGLRETQYF; CDR3nt: TGTGCCAGCAGCCAAGCGGCGGGACTTCGAGAGACCCAGTACTTC; abundance: NA; v_gene: TRBV3-1; len: 15; j_gene: TRBJ2-5; d_gene: NA
CDR3aa: CASSLGSGGHNEQFF; CDR3nt: TGTGCCAGCAGTTTGGGGAGCGGGGGCCACAATGAGCAGTTCTTC; abundance: few; v_gene: TRBV12-3/TRBV12-4; len: 15; j_gene: TRBJ2-1; d_gene: TRBD2
CDR3aa: CASSRDGPYEQYF; CDR3nt: TGTGCCAGCAGCCGGGACGGTCCCTACGAGCAGTACTTC; abundance: NA; v_gene: TRBV2; len: 13; j_gene: TRBJ2-7; d_gene: NA
CDR3aa: CASRPGTGGTYEQYF; CDR3nt: TGTGCCAGCAGGCCGGGGACAGGGGGTACCTACGAGCAGTACTTC; abundance: few; v_gene: TRBV12-3/TRBV12-4; len: 15; j_gene: TRBJ2-7; d_gene: TRBD1
CDR3aa: CASSQPDNYEQYF; CDR3nt: TGCGCCAGCAGCCAACCGGACAACTACGAGCAGTACTTC; abundance: few; v_gene: TRBV4-1; len: 13; j_gene: TRBJ2-7; d_gene: NA
CDR3aa: CASSLAGARRGYGYTF; CDR3nt: TGTGCCAGCAGCTTAGCTGGGGCCCGCAGGGGCTATGGCTACACCTTC; abundance: many; v_gene: TRBV7-9; len: 16; j_gene: TRBJ1-2; d_gene: NA
CDR3aa: CSARVTGGESLHF; CDR3nt: TGCAGTGCTAGAGTGACGGGGGGGGAATCCCTCCACTTT; abundance: few; v_gene: TRBV20-1; len: 13; j_gene: TRBJ1-6; d_gene: NA
CDR3aa: CASTHALTSNEQYF; CDR3nt: TGTGCCAGCACCCATGCCCTGACCAGCAACGAGCAGTACTTC; abundance: few; v_gene: TRBV28; len: 14; j_gene: TRBJ2-7; d_gene: NA
CDR3aa: CASSLHGGDTQYF; CDR3nt: TGTGCCAGCAGCCTCCATGGGGGAGATACGCAGTATTTT; abundance: once; v_gene: TRBV13; len: 13; j_gene: TRBJ2-3; d_gene: NA
CDR3aa: CASSSGTAPSYEQYF; CDR3nt: TGTGCCAGCAGCTCGGGGACAGCCCCCTCCTACGAGCAGTACTTC; abundance: NA; v_gene: TRBV9; len: 15; j_gene: TRBJ2-7; d_gene: TRBD1
CDR3aa: CSVLGPTRQGQYGYTF; CDR3nt: TGCAGCGTTTTAGGGCCAACCCGACAGGGCCAGTATGGCTACACCTTC; abundance: few; v_gene: TRBV29-1; len: 16; j_gene: TRBJ1-2; d_gene: TRBD1
CDR3aa: CASSPYTGLAGGRRIISGANVLTF; CDR3nt: TGCGCCAGCAGCCCCTATACGGGACTAGCGGGAGGGCGGAGAATAATCTCTGGGGCCAACGTCCTGACTTTC; abundance: NA; v_gene: TRBV4-1; len: 24; j_gene: TRBJ2-6; d_gene: TRBD2
CDR3aa: CASSPGRVETQYF; CDR3nt: TGTGCCAGCTCACCAGGGCGAGTTGAGACCCAGTACTTC; abundance: NA; v_gene: TRBV18; len: 13; j_gene: TRBJ2-5; d_gene: NA
CDR3aa: CASSPTAGNSPLHF; CDR3nt: TGCGCCAGCAGCCCCACCGCCGGTAATTCACCCCTCCACTTT; abundance: NA; v_gene: TRBV5-1; len: 14; j_gene: TRBJ1-6; d_gene: NA
CDR3aa: CASTRVAGEGYNGQFF; CDR3nt: TGTGCCAGCACCCGCGTAGCGGGAGAAGGCTACAATGGGCAGTTCTTC; abundance: few; v_gene: TRBV7-9; len: 16; j_gene: TRBJ2-1; d_gene: TRBD2
CDR3aa: CSARRTSVGTDTQYF; CDR3nt: TGCAGTGCTAGAAGGACTAGCGTAGGCACAGATACGCAGTATTTT; abundance: NA; v_gene: TRBV20-1; len: 15; j_gene: TRBJ2-3; d_gene: TRBD2
CDR3aa: CASSYGWGRGDTEAFF; CDR3nt: TGTGCCAGCAGTTACGGGTGGGGCAGGGGGGACACTGAAGCTTTCTTT; abundance: NA; v_gene: TRBV6-6; len: 16; j_gene: TRBJ1-1; d_gene: TRBD1